What follows are 32 T cell receptor beta chains derived from one specimen sequenced in a study of blood T cell repertoires in COVID-19. Data came from immunoSEQ multiplex PCR; TCRdb stores just in-frame clones and leaves some out. The sample has under 250,000 clones, approximately 82% seen once. Material: peripheral blood. These receptors originate from a man between 35 and 55 years old with active or convalescent COVID-19.

The table lists this clone with a count of one. This chain joins TRBV24-1 and TRBJ1-5; 7 bases match TRBD1. CDR1 is KGHDR and CDR2 is SFDVKD in the germline V gene. The CDR3 has 14 amino acids. V lost 9 bases to trimming and J lost 5 bases; unmatched junction nucleotides: 9. The CDR3 DNA is TGTGCCACCGCCCAGACAGGGATCCATCAGCCCCAGCATTTT. Translating gives CATAQTGIHQPQHF.

The chain couples TRBV6-5 to TRBJ1-1, with a possible D match to TRBD1 (5 bases). The CDR3 is made up of 15 amino acids. Germline CDR1 and CDR2: MNHEY and SVGAGI. V was trimmed by 6 bases and J by 0 bases, leaving 14 bases between them. The CDR3 DNA is TGTGCCAGCAGAACGGGGGGGAACGTGAACACTGAAGCTTTCTTT. Its protein is CASRTGGNVNTEAFF.

This chain links TRBV19 with TRBJ1-1; TRBD1 is a possible D gene (5 bases). The CDR3 consists of 14 residues. Trimming took 5 bases from V and 3 from J, leaving 13 bases between them. From germline, CDR1 is LNHDA and CDR2 SQIVND (reference sequence). CDR3 coding DNA: TGTGCCAGTAGTCCCGGGGGTACGGACACTGAAGCTTTCTTT. It is translated as CASSPGGTDTEAFF.

In this sample, this clone turned up a few times. The V and J genes are TRBV5-8 and TRBJ1-5; possibly TRBD1 for D (5 bases). This CDR3 comprises 14 residues. V was pared by 0 bases and J by 7 bases, with 11 bases between. Germline CDR1 SGHTS, CDR2 YDEGEE. The CDR3 spells CASSLAAGLQPQHF. The DNA of the CDR3 is TGTGCCAGCAGCTTGGCGGCAGGGCTGCAGCCCCAGCATTTT.

The chain employs TRBV18 and TRBJ2-5; 7 bases match TRBD2. The CDR3 loop spans 15 amino acids. V lost 0 bases, J lost 5 bases, and 6 bases stayed unmatched. Germline CDR1 reads KGHSH; CDR2 reads LQKENI. The CDR3 loop is CASSPPGGGKETQYF. The CDR3 bases are TGTGCCAGCTCACCACCCGGGGGAGGGAAGGAGACCCAGTACTTC.

This chain links TRBV7-2 with TRBJ1-5, with D possibly matching TRBD1 (6 bases). This CDR3 spans 15 amino acids. Germline-derived CDR1 and CDR2 are SGHTA and FQGNSA. Trimming stripped 5 bases from V and 6 bases from J, with 17 bases between. CDR3 residues: CASSLVWGGGQPQHF. The CDR3 region has the DNA TGTGCCAGCAGCCTGGTGTGGGGGGGCGGTCAGCCCCAGCATTTT.

The chain joins TRBV6-5 to TRBJ2-5; the match to TRBD1 covers 12 bases. Germline CDR1 reads MNHEY; CDR2 reads SVGAGI. This CDR3 is 15 amino acids long. Trimming removed 2 bases from V and 6 bases from J; junction bases left unmatched: 4. CDR3 coding DNA: TGTGCCAGCAGTTACGGGACAGGGGGCTCGAAGACCCAGTACTTC. It yields the protein CASSYGTGGSKTQYF.

The J gene is TRBJ2-7, the V gene TRBV18, with TRBD2 matching 7 bases. V was clipped by 2 bases and J by 0 bases; unmatched bases: 7. The CDR3 has 16 amino acids. CDR1 and CDR2 (germline): KGHSH, LQKENI. The CDR3 coding sequence is TGTGCCAGCTCACCAACTACTCCGGGAGGCTCCTACGAGCAGTACTTC. This translates into CASSPTTPGGSYEQYF. Supplemented by reference TRBV18 and TRBJ2-7, the full variable domain reads NAGVMQNPRHLVRRRGQEARLRCSPMKGHSHVYWYRQLPEEGLKFMVYLQKENIIDESGMPKERFSAEFPKEGPSILRIQQVVRGDSAAYFCASSPTTPGGSYEQYFGPGTRLTVT.

The CDR3 sequence: CASSPPGGNEKLFF. CDR3 DNA sequence: TGTGCCAGCTCACCTCCCGGGGGTAATGAAAAACTGTTTTTT. V usage is TRBV18 and J usage is TRBJ1-4; D possibly corresponds to TRBD1 (5 bases). Trimming removed 3 bases at V and 4 bases at J, with 9 bases between. In germline, CDR1 is KGHSH, CDR2 LQKENI. The CDR3 has 14 residues.

V and J are TRBV3-1 (or the pseudogene TRBV3-2) and TRBJ1-2; 10 bases match TRBD1. Germline V lookup: CDR1 LGHDT, CDR2 YNNKEL (reference sequence). The V gene end was trimmed by 4 bases and the J gene end by 7 bases; junction bases not matched to a gene: 6. This CDR3 spans 14 amino acids. The DNA for the CDR3 is TGTGCCAGCAGCCCCGGGACAGGGGCAAGTGGCTACACCTTC. Protein: CASSPGTGASGYTF.

This clone occurred once. The chain has TRBV5-5 and TRBJ2-4; D is perhaps TRBD2 (6 bases). This CDR3 contains 15 residues. Per germline, CDR1 SGHKS and CDR2 YYEKEE (reference sequence). V gave up 7 bases and J gave up 1 base, with 15 bases separating them. CDR3 amino acids: CASGGIEAAKNIQYF. The CDR3 coding sequence is TGTGCCAGCGGGGGGATCGAGGCGGCCAAAAACATTCAGTACTTC.

The V gene is TRBV18, the J gene TRBJ1-2; TRBD1 matches 7 bases. The CDR3 is 15 amino acids. V was clipped by 3 bases and J by 8 bases; unmatched bases: 12. Germline CDR1 and CDR2: KGHSH and LQKENI. CDR3 sequence reads: CASSPGGQSNMGYTF. CDR3 DNA sequence: TGTGCCAGCTCACCGGGGGGACAGTCCAATATGGGCTACACCTTC.

The rearrangement links TRBV6-6 to TRBJ2-5, with 7 positions matching TRBD2. V lost 5 bases, J lost 5 bases, and 11 bases stayed unmatched. The length of the CDR3 is 15 residues. The germline V gene has CDR1 MNHNY and CDR2 SVGAGI (reference sequence). In DNA form, the CDR3 reads TGTGCCAGCAGTCCAAAAGCGGGGCGCGGGGAGACCCAGTACTTC. Translated: CASSPKAGRGETQYF.

This clone showed up just once. CDR3 in amino acids: CAALGQGVLYGYTF. CDR3 DNA sequence: TGTGCCGCCTTAGGACAGGGCGTCCTCTATGGCTACACCTTC. The rearrangement joins TRBV4-2 to TRBJ1-2, with 8 positions matching TRBD1. The CDR3 is 14 residues long. Germline trimming cut 11 bases from V and 4 bases from J; bases unmatched to any gene: 12. Germline values: CDR1 LGHNA, CDR2 YNFKEQ.

V gene TRBV9 combines with J gene TRBJ1-2, with 8 bases identical to TRBD1. V trimming: 4 bases; J trimming: 8 bases; junction bases outside the gene matches: 7. Germline values: CDR1 SGDLS, CDR2 YYNGEE. This CDR3 region has 13 residues. CDR3 loop: CASSHGQGRGYTF. CDR3 in DNA: TGTGCCAGCAGCCATGGACAGGGACGGGGCTACACCTTC.

The chain combines TRBV27 with TRBJ1-1, with 7 bases fitting TRBD1. The CDR3 contains 14 residues. The V gene end was trimmed by 4 bases and the J gene end by 1 base; junction bases not matched to a gene: 3. Germline-derived CDR1 and CDR2 are MNHEY and SMNVEV (reference sequence). DNA of the CDR3: TGTGCCAGCAGTTGGGGACAGCCGAACACTGAAGCTTTCTTT. Its protein is CASSWGQPNTEAFF.

This chain uses TRBV19 with TRBJ2-1; no reliable D call. Germline CDR1 is LNHDA and CDR2 is SQIVND (reference sequence). The CDR3 consists of 16 residues. The V and J ends lost 3 bases and 6 bases respectively, with 18 bases between them. The CDR3 DNA follows: TGTGCCAGTAGTATTGAGCGACTTCAGTCGGGCAATGAGCAGTTCTTC. It codes for CASSIERLQSGNEQFF.

The chain has TRBV24-1 and TRBJ2-5; 9 bases are a match to TRBD1. CDR1 and CDR2 (germline): KGHDR, SFDVKD. The CDR3 sequence is 16 residues long. The ends lost 4 bases at V and 2 bases at J; junction bases unmatched: 7. DNA for the CDR3: TGTGCCACCAGTGAGGTGAGAGGACAGGGGCAAGAGACCCAGTACTTC. Its translation: CATSEVRGQGQETQYF.

The chain couples TRBV18 to TRBJ2-1, with no clear D. The CDR3 consists of 16 residues. V was shortened by 0 bases and J by 3 bases, with 12 bases between the two germline ends. Germline-derived CDR1 and CDR2 are KGHSH and LQKENI. CDR3 amino acids: CASSPPGSALYNEQFF. The CDR3 DNA sequence: TGTGCCAGCTCACCACCTGGTAGTGCCCTCTACAATGAGCAGTTCTTC.

V and J are TRBV4-1 and TRBJ1-1; 8 nucleotides agree with TRBD1. The CDR3 covers 15 residues. Germline CDR1 and CDR2: MGHRA and YSYEKL. V gave up 0 bases and J gave up 6 bases; unmatched junction bases: 6. In DNA form, the CDR3 reads TGCGCCAGCAGCCAAGACTGGACAGGGAGAGCTGAAGCTTTCTTT. Protein product: CASSQDWTGRAEAFF.

The chain employs TRBV18 and TRBJ1-6; D gene unclear. Germline-derived CDR1 and CDR2 are KGHSH and LQKENI. V was cut by 2 bases and J by 7 bases, with 6 bases left in between. The CDR3 has 13 amino acids. The CDR3 nucleotides are TGTGCCAGCTCACCAAATAGCAATTCACCCCTCCACTTT. Its translation is CASSPNSNSPLHF.

The chain uses TRBV6-5 and TRBJ2-1; D gene uncertain. The CDR3 has 13 amino acids. With 2 bases removed from V and 4 bases from J, the gap between germline ends came to 6 bases. Per germline, CDR1 MNHEY and CDR2 SVGAGI. The chain's CDR3 is CASSYGQYNEQFF. CDR3 in DNA: TGTGCCAGCAGTTACGGGCAATACAATGAGCAGTTCTTC.

J is TRBJ2-1 and V is TRBV18; 9 nucleotides match TRBD2. Losses at the gene ends were 0 bases for V and 4 bases for J; bases not matched to a gene: 7. CDR1 is KGHSH, CDR2 LQKENI, per germline. The CDR3 extends over 17 amino acids. CDR3 protein: CASSPPREREVYNEQFF. The CDR3 DNA reads as TGTGCCAGCTCACCACCCAGAGAGCGGGAGGTTTACAATGAGCAGTTCTTC.

The chain uses TRBV3-1 (or the pseudogene TRBV3-2) and TRBJ1-5; D gene unclear. V was pared by 3 bases and J by 7 bases, with 10 bases between. Germline CDR1 and CDR2: LGHDT and YNNKEL (reference sequence). The CDR3 extends over 13 amino acids. In nucleotides, the CDR3 is TGTGCCAGCAGCCAGGAGGGAGGGCAGCCCCAGCATTTT. This codes for CASSQEGGQPQHF.

The rearrangement joins TRBV11-3 to TRBJ2-5; D ambiguous. This CDR3 is 13 amino acids long. Trimming left V 5 bases short and J 5 bases short, with 12 bases between. Looked up from germline, CDR1 is SGHNT and CDR2 is YENEEA. CDR3 protein: CASSPEWRETQYF. CDR3 nucleotide sequence: TGTGCCAGCAGCCCGGAGTGGCGGGAGACCCAGTACTTC. Together with reference TRBV11-3 and TRBJ2-5, the CDR3 gives the full variable domain: EAGVVQSPRYKIIEKKQPVAFWCNPISGHNTLYWYLQNLGQGPELLIRYENEEAVDDSQLPKDRFSAERLKGVDSTLKIQPAELGDSAVYLCASSPEWRETQYFGPGTRLLVL.

Comments on this clone: Other DNA sequences from this sample encode an identical CDR3 as well. The chain employs TRBV12-3 or TRBV12-4 and TRBJ2-7; 7 nucleotides match TRBD1. V was clipped by 6 bases and J by 4 bases; unmatched bases: 0. The CDR3 is made up of 11 amino acids. This CDR3 reads CASSRGYEQYF. The DNA of the CDR3 is TGTGCCAGCAGCAGGGGGTACGAGCAGTACTTC.

On this clone: A read error may produce the germline difference seen at one junction end. The chain has TRBV9 and TRBJ1-2; 7 positions match TRBD1. Germline V gene sequence: CDR1 SGDLS, CDR2 YYNGEE. The CDR3 is 13 amino acids. CDR3 loop: CASSAATGTPLSF. The DNA of the CDR3 is TGTGCCAGCAGCGCGGCGACAGGGACTCCACTCTCCTTC.

CDR3 amino acids: CATSDLYTDTQYF. CDR3 nucleotides: TGTGCCACCAGTGATTTATACACAGATACGCAGTATTTT. J is TRBJ2-3 and V is TRBV24-1; D gene uncertain. The CDR3 has 13 residues. Trimming shortened V by 1 base and J by 2 bases, and 3 bases separated the two germline ends. The germline gives CDR1 KGHDR, CDR2 SFDVKD.

The genes are TRBV3-1 (or the pseudogene TRBV3-2) and TRBJ2-7; D is perhaps TRBD2 (6 bases). Germline-derived CDR1 and CDR2 are LGHDT and YNNKEL (reference sequence). The CDR3 has 15 amino acids. V shed 0 bases and J shed 5 bases, with 14 bases lying between them. As DNA, the CDR3 is TGTGCCAGCAGCCAAGATCGCGTCCGGGGGAACGAGCAGTACTTC. It translates to CASSQDRVRGNEQYF.

This chain links TRBV7-6 with TRBJ2-1, with 14 bases matching TRBD2. The V gene end was trimmed by 5 bases and the J gene end by 9 bases; junction bases not matched to a gene: 6. This CDR3 is built from 15 residues. CDR1 SGHVS and CDR2 FNYEAQ come from the germline V gene. The CDR3 here is CASSKTSGGAVEQFF. Here the CDR3 DNA reads TGTGCCAGCAGCAAGACTAGCGGGGGGGCCGTTGAGCAGTTCTTC.

CDR3 in amino acids: CASRGDFFYEQYF. In DNA, the CDR3 is TGTGCCAGCAGGGGGGACTTTTTCTACGAGCAGTACTTC. The chain combines TRBV6-6 with TRBJ2-7, with D possibly being TRBD2 (6 bases). Between the trimmed V and J ends, which lost 6 bases and 3 bases, there was a span of 12 bases. Germline CDR1 MNHNY, CDR2 SVGAGI (reference sequence). The CDR3 is 13 residues long.

The chain uses TRBV29-1 and TRBJ2-3, with D tentatively TRBD2 (5 bases). With 4 bases removed from V and 3 bases from J, the gap between germline ends came to 14 bases. Germline values: CDR1 SQVTM, CDR2 ANQGSEA. The CDR3 extends over 14 amino acids. The CDR3 nucleotides are TGCAGCGTTGCCCAAAGGACTGGAACAGATACGCAGTATTTT. Its translation: CSVAQRTGTDTQYF.